These T cell receptor beta chains were read from a single sample in a study of CD8+ T cells in alopecia areata. Sequencing was performed with immunoSEQ multiplex PCR; in TCRdb, only in-frame clones are kept and a portion is missing. Among roughly 200,000 clones listed, 45% to 75% were seen once. The starting material was CD4+ T cells sorted from blood, obtained at week 4, from a patient treated with tofacitinib. The source is a human donor with alopecia areata. Each CDR3 is given with its conserved first and last residue. D genes are given only for firm matches. Size values are once, few and many counts, or a class for expanded clones, and some rows have none.

V gene,D gene,clone size,J gene,CDR3 protein,CDR3 DNA
TRBV7-2,TRBD1,few,TRBJ2-2,CASSWTGVGELFF,TGTGCCAGCAGCTGGACAGGGGTCGGGGAGCTGTTTTTT
TRBV30,-,-,TRBJ1-1,CAWSVLRGMNTEAFF,TGTGCCTGGAGTGTACTAAGGGGCATGAACACTGAAGCTTTCTTT
TRBV29-1,-,-,TRBJ1-2,CSVKPYTGTAYGYTF,TGCAGCGTTAAGCCTTATACCGGGACTGCGTATGGCTACACCTTC
TRBV15,-,-,TRBJ1-2,CATSRDSESLYGYTF,TGTGCCACCAGCAGAGATAGCGAGTCCCTCTATGGCTACACCTTC
TRBV29-1,TRBD2,-,TRBJ2-3,CSVGLAGGTADTQYF,TGCAGCGTTGGACTAGCGGGGGGGACGGCAGATACGCAGTATTTT
TRBV9,-,-,TRBJ2-3,CASSALLSTDTQYF,TGTGCCAGCAGCGCGTTATTAAGCACAGATACGCAGTATTTT
TRBV2,-,-,TRBJ1-5,CASSESEWQPQHF,TGTGCCAGCAGTGAGAGTGAGTGGCAGCCCCAGCATTTT
TRBV5-6,TRBD1,-,TRBJ2-5,CASSTPGTGIETQYF,TGTGCCAGCAGCACCCCCGGGACAGGAATTGAGACCCAGTACTTC
TRBV29-1,-,once,TRBJ1-1,CSVDPGLVNTEAFF,TGCAGCGTTGACCCCGGACTCGTGAACACTGAAGCTTTCTTT
TRBV30,-,-,TRBJ1-1,CAWSVSKGGLMNTEAFF,TGTGCCTGGAGTGTATCTAAGGGGGGACTAATGAACACTGAAGCTTTCTTT
TRBV30,TRBD1,-,TRBJ1-2,CAWSDLVRGQYTF,TGTGCCTGGAGTGACCTAGTCAGGGGGCAATACACCTTC
TRBV6-1,-,-,TRBJ2-1,CASSEQRYNEQFF,TGTGCCAGCAGTGAACAACGATACAATGAGCAGTTCTTC
TRBV30,-,once,TRBJ1-1,CAWSVTRNTEAFF,TGTGCCTGGAGTGTGACAAGGAACACTGAAGCTTTCTTT
TRBV11-2,-,-,TRBJ2-5,CASSLILRETQYF,TGTGCCAGCAGCTTAATCCTGCGCGAGACCCAGTACTTC
TRBV5-1,-,-,TRBJ2-5,CASSLGFESETQYF,TGCGCCAGCAGCTTGGGCTTCGAATCGGAGACCCAGTACTTC
TRBV29-1,TRBD1,-,TRBJ1-1,CSVEDRGFTEAFF,TGCAGCGTTGAAGACAGGGGGTTCACTGAAGCTTTCTTT
TRBV4-2,-,once,TRBJ1-6,CASSQDSRGSMDNSPLHF,TGTGCCAGCAGCCAAGATTCTAGGGGGAGTATGGATAATTCACCCCTCCACTTT
TRBV5-4,-,-,TRBJ2-5,CASSLGQTRGETQYF,TGTGCCAGCAGCTTGGGACAAACCCGAGGGGAGACCCAGTACTTC
TRBV5-6,TRBD1,-,TRBJ1-6,CASSLVGQVESPLHF,TGTGCCAGCAGCTTGGTGGGACAGGTTGAATCACCCCTCCACTTT
TRBV21-1,-,few,TRBJ1-1,CASSKVKSMRGRDEAFF,TGTGCCAGCAGCAAAGTCAAATCAATGAGGGGACGGGATGAAGCTTTCTTT
TRBV27,-,-,TRBJ1-3,CARNPGRQSVGNTIYF,TGTGCCAGGAATCCGGGACGCCAAAGTGTTGGAAACACCATATATTTT
TRBV2,TRBD2,-,TRBJ2-1,CASRASGGAGYNEQFF,TGTGCCAGCAGGGCTAGCGGGGGCGCAGGGTACAATGAGCAGTTCTTC
TRBV9,TRBD1,once,TRBJ1-2,CASVAGQGYGYTF,TGTGCCAGCGTCGCGGGACAGGGGTATGGCTACACCTTC
TRBV5-1,-,-,TRBJ1-6,CASSLGSANSPLHF,TGCGCCAGCAGCTTGGGGTCGGCGAATTCACCCCTCCACTTT
TRBV4-1,TRBD1,-,TRBJ2-7,CASSQVVGGEDEQYF,TGCGCCAGCAGCCAAGTGGTAGGGGGCGAGGACGAGCAGTACTTC
TRBV27,TRBD2,-,TRBJ2-7,CASSFSGTSRYYEQYF,TGTGCCAGCAGTTTCTCTGGGACTAGCCGATACTACGAGCAGTACTTC
TRBV10-3,TRBD1,few,TRBJ2-5,CAISAGQGQETQYF,TGTGCCATCAGTGCTGGACAGGGCCAAGAGACCCAGTACTTC
TRBV29-1,-,few,TRBJ2-3,CSVGGRYTDTQYF,TGCAGCGTTGGGGGCAGATACACAGATACGCAGTATTTT
TRBV29-1,TRBD1,-,TRBJ2-7,CSVPRTGTYEQYF,TGCAGCGTTCCCCGGACAGGGACCTACGAGCAGTACTTC
TRBV4-1,-,-,TRBJ1-6,CASSQDWAGNNSPLHF,TGCGCCAGCAGCCAAGACTGGGCAGGGAACAATTCACCCCTCCACTTT
TRBV25-1,-,-,TRBJ1-3,CASRETGSGNTIYF,TGTGCCAGCAGAGAGACAGGCTCTGGAAACACCATATATTTT
TRBV11-2,-,once,TRBJ2-1,CASSLNLGAAAGEQFF,TGTGCCAGCAGCTTAAATCTAGGCGCGGCGGCGGGGGAGCAGTTCTTC
TRBV30,-,-,TRBJ2-7,CAWSVRGRQYF,TGTGCCTGGAGTGTACGGGGAAGGCAGTACTTC
TRBV27,-,-,TRBJ2-5,CASSLHGAGETQYF,TGTGCCAGCAGTTTACATGGGGCAGGCGAGACCCAGTACTTC
TRBV27,-,-,TRBJ1-6,CASRAGTAYNSPLHF,TGTGCCAGCAGAGCGGGTACGGCCTATAATTCACCCCTCCACTTT
TRBV2,TRBD1,-,TRBJ2-5,CASQGTEETQYF,TGTGCCAGCCAAGGGACAGAAGAGACCCAGTACTTC
TRBV4-1,TRBD1,-,TRBJ1-2,CASSQVGQGSGYTF,TGCGCCAGCAGCCAAGTCGGACAGGGGAGCGGCTACACCTTC
TRBV4-2,-,-,TRBJ2-2,CASSQDSPTNTGELFF,TGTGCCAGCAGCCAAGACAGCCCGACGAACACCGGGGAGCTGTTTTTT
TRBV27,-,-,TRBJ2-3,CASSSDSHADTQYF,TGTGCCAGCAGTTCGGACTCTCACGCGGATACGCAGTATTTT
TRBV7-2,TRBD1,few,TRBJ2-3,CASSRDREMGTQYF,TGTGCCAGCAGCCGGGACAGGGAGATGGGTACGCAGTATTTT
TRBV5-1,TRBD1,-,TRBJ2-1,CASSRGQGGEQFF,TGCGCCAGCAGCAGGGGACAGGGCGGTGAGCAGTTCTTC
TRBV6-1,-,-,TRBJ2-5,CASSEIGKYQETQYF,TGTGCCAGCAGTGAAATCGGGAAGTACCAAGAGACCCAGTACTTC
TRBV14,TRBD2,few,TRBJ2-5,CASSQLAGYQETQYF,TGTGCCAGCAGCCAACTAGCGGGGTACCAAGAGACCCAGTACTTC
TRBV30,-,-,TRBJ1-1,CAWSVMVRMNTEAFF,TGTGCCTGGAGTGTAATGGTGAGGATGAACACTGAAGCTTTCTTT
TRBV30,-,-,TRBJ1-2,CAWRHSGNYGYTF,TGTGCCTGGAGGCACTCGGGAAACTATGGCTACACCTTC
TRBV30,-,-,TRBJ2-7,CAWSGFGTLDEQYF,TGTGCCTGGAGTGGATTCGGGACTCTCGACGAGCAGTACTTC